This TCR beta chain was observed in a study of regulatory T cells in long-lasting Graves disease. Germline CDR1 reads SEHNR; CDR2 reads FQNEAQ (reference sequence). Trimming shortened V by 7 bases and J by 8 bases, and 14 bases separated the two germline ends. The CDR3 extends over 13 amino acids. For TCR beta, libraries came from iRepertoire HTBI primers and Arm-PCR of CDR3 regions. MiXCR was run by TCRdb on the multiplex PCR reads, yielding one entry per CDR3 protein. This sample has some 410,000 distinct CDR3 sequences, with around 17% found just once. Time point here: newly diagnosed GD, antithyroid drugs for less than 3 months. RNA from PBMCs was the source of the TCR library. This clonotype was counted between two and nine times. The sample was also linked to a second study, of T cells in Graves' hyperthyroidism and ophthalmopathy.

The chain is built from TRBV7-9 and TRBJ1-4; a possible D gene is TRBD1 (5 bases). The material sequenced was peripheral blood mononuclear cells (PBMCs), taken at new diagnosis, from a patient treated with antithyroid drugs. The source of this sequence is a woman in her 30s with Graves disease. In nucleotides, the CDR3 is TGTGCCAGCACCACGGGGGGGAAGGAAAAACTGTTTTTT. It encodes CASTTGGKEKLFF.